This passage covers 24 T cell receptor beta chains from one sample sequenced in a study of blood T cell repertoires in COVID-19. The table came from immunoSEQ multiplex PCR; TCRdb's copy has only in-frame clones and leaves some out. The sample includes about 360,000 clones, 80% to 90% of them seen just once. Sequencing was performed on peripheral blood. The receptors shown here come from a woman aged 55-69 years with COVID-19, enrolled during active disease.

The gene calls are TRBV14 and TRBJ2-1; D not certain. This CDR3 has 15 residues. V gave up 2 bases and J gave up 8 bases, with 16 bases separating them. Germline V lookup: CDR1 SGHDN, CDR2 FVKESK. As DNA, the CDR3 is TGTGCCAGCAGCCAAACCGGGTACGATTTGGATGAGCAGTTCTTC. This encodes CASSQTGYDLDEQFF.

V and J are TRBV7-2 and TRBJ2-7; no clear D gene. Looked up from germline, CDR1 is SGHTA and CDR2 is FQGNSA. Trimming shortened V by 5 bases and J by 2 bases, and 7 bases separated the two germline ends. The CDR3 totals 12 residues. CDR3 sequence: CASSPIPYEQYF. For the CDR3, the DNA is TGTGCCAGCAGCCCTATACCCTACGAGCAGTACTTC.

The chain joins TRBV7-6 to TRBJ1-1; 9 bases fit TRBD1. Germline CDR1 reads SGHVS; CDR2 reads FNYEAQ. The V segment lost 5 bases and the J segment 4 bases; nucleotides outside the gene matches: 8. The CDR3 consists of 15 residues. CDR3 DNA: TGTGCCAGCAGCCCTACAGGGGGCTCTGTCACTGAAGCTTTCTTT. Translating gives CASSPTGGSVTEAFF.

The V gene is TRBV27, the J gene TRBJ1-6; D may be TRBD1 (6 bases). Per the germline V gene, CDR1 is MNHEY and CDR2 is SMNVEV (reference sequence). With 3 bases removed from V and 7 bases from J, the gap between germline ends came to 22 bases. This CDR3 has 18 residues. The DNA for the CDR3 is TGTGCCAGCAGTTTTGATCAGGATGGGCAGGGGTTCAATTCACCCCTCCACTTT. This encodes CASSFDQDGQGFNSPLHF.

This rearrangement joins TRBV9 to TRBJ2-3, with 11 bases identical to TRBD2. With V trimmed by 0 bases and J by 7 bases, 10 bases remained unmatched. Germline V gene sequence: CDR1 SGDLS, CDR2 YYNGEE. The CDR3 totals 17 residues. This CDR3 reads CASSVVGSSGGLNTQYF. The DNA for the CDR3 is TGTGCCAGCAGCGTAGTCGGGTCTAGCGGGGGGTTGAATACGCAGTATTTT.

J is TRBJ2-3 and V is TRBV30; 8 positions agree with TRBD2. The V gene end was trimmed by 3 bases and the J gene end by 1 base; junction bases not matched to a gene: 6. Germline V lookup: CDR1 GTSNPN, CDR2 SVGIG (reference sequence). This CDR3 is 15 amino acids long. Here the CDR3 reads CAWSVGRVGTDTQYF. The CDR3 DNA is TGTGCCTGGAGCGTCGGGAGGGTAGGCACAGATACGCAGTATTTT.

The rearrangement links TRBV23-1 to TRBJ1-4; D may be TRBD1 (5 bases). TRBV23-1 is sorted into the ORF group, with uncertain function. The CDR3 has 16 residues. The V end was cut by 6 bases, the J end by 6 bases, with 20 bases between. The CDR3 nucleotides read TGCGCCAGCAGATATGGTAAGGGGATCCAACATGAAAAACTGTTTTTT. Translating gives CASRYGKGIQHEKLFF.

This chain joins TRBV6-5 and TRBJ1-3, with TRBD1 as a possible D gene (6 bases). V gave up 6 bases and J gave up 0 bases, with 9 bases separating them. The CDR3 spans 14 residues. Germline V CDR1 and CDR2: MNHEY, SVGAGI. Here the CDR3 DNA reads TGTGCCAGCAGCGTGACAGGCTCTGGAAACACCATATATTTT. Protein: CASSVTGSGNTIYF.

J is TRBJ2-1 and V is TRBV10-3, with 9 nucleotides matching TRBD2. The CDR3 is made up of 15 amino acids. Germline CDR1 is ENHRY and CDR2 is SYGVKD. With V trimmed by 0 bases and J by 10 bases, 7 bases remained unmatched. The CDR3 DNA reads TGTGCCATCAGTGAGTCGCGCGGGGGGGCCGCCGAGCAGTTCTTC. Its translation is CAISESRGGAAEQFF.

CDR3 in DNA: TGTGCCAGCAGCTTAGATTCGGCGGGGGGGAGGTTGGAGACCCAGTACTTC. Its translation: CASSLDSAGGRLETQYF. V and J are TRBV11-2 and TRBJ2-5, with TRBD2 identical over 9 bases. V shed 0 bases and J 5 bases; nucleotides not matched to a gene: 10. In germline, CDR1 is SGHAT, CDR2 FQNNGV. The CDR3 consists of 17 residues.

The chain couples TRBV5-1 to TRBJ2-3; 9 bases are shared with TRBD2. CDR1 is SGHRS, CDR2 YFSETQ, per germline. The CDR3 covers 16 residues. J lost 3 bases, V lost 6 bases, and 11 bases had no gene match. The CDR3 protein is CASKGGGATITDTQYF. The CDR3 nucleotides read TGCGCCAGCAAGGGCGGGGGGGCCACAATAACAGATACGCAGTATTTT.

This chain joins TRBV2 and TRBJ1-1, with D maybe TRBD1 (6 bases). The CDR3 consists of 15 residues. Germline assignment: CDR1 SNHLY and CDR2 FYNNEI. V lost 3 bases and J lost 1, with 12 bases in between. CDR3 protein: CASSERGQANTEAFF. The CDR3 bases are TGTGCCAGCAGTGAGCGGGGGCAGGCGAACACTGAAGCTTTCTTT.

CDR3 coding DNA: TGTGCCAGCAGCTTGGTCAAGGTTGAGGGAGGACACAATGAGCAGTTCTTC. It specifies CASSLVKVEGGHNEQFF. This sequence joins TRBV5-8 and TRBJ2-1; tentatively, D is TRBD2 (6 bases). The CDR3 length is 17 residues. V lost 0 bases, J lost 5 bases, and 18 bases lay in between. Germline V gives CDR1 SGHTS, CDR2 YDEGEE. Together with reference TRBV5-8 and TRBJ2-1, the CDR3 gives the full variable domain: EAGVTQSPTHLIKTRGQQATLRCSPISGHTSVYWYQQALGLGLQFLLWYDEGEERNRGNFPPRFSGRQFPNYSSELNVNALELEDSALYLCASSLVKVEGGHNEQFFGPGTRLTVL.

This chain connects TRBV20-1 to TRBJ1-2; D unresolved. The CDR3 extends over 11 amino acids. The V end was cut by 3 bases, the J end by 1 base, with 3 bases between. Germline loops: CDR1 DFQATT, CDR2 SNEGSKA (reference sequence). The CDR3 DNA reads as TGCAGTGCTAGTTATAACTATGGCTACACCTTC. It specifies CSASYNYGYTF.

This rearrangement joins TRBV24-1 to TRBJ2-2, with D maybe TRBD1 (5 bases). The V and J ends lost 7 bases and 2 bases respectively, with 19 bases between them. The CDR3 is made up of 17 amino acids. CDR1 is KGHDR and CDR2 is SFDVKD in the germline V gene. The CDR3 reads CATSPRIGRENTGELFF. The CDR3 DNA is TGTGCCACCAGCCCACGAATCGGCAGGGAAAACACCGGGGAGCTGTTTTTT.

The V and J genes are TRBV7-9 and TRBJ2-1, with 9 bases identical to TRBD1. CDR3 length: 16 amino acids. The V segment lost 4 bases and the J segment 7 bases; nucleotides outside the gene matches: 11. Per the germline V gene, CDR1 is SEHNR and CDR2 is FQNEAQ (reference sequence). CDR3 bases: TGTGCCAGCAGCTATAGGCCCCGGGACAGGGTTAATGAGCAGTTCTTC. Its protein product is CASSYRPRDRVNEQFF.

This clone was counted a few times. The chain combines TRBV19 with TRBJ1-5; 7 nucleotides match TRBD1. Germline V gene sequence: CDR1 LNHDA, CDR2 SQIVND (reference sequence). V lost 4 bases, J lost 0 bases, and 6 bases stayed unmatched. This CDR3 spans 16 amino acids. CDR3 bases: TGTGCCAGTAGTAAAGGGACAGTCAATAGCAATCAGCCCCAGCATTTT. As protein: CASSKGTVNSNQPQHF.

This clone has a handful of counts. The V gene is TRBV3-1 (or the pseudogene TRBV3-2), the J gene TRBJ1-6; D perhaps matches TRBD1 (5 bases). CDR1 and CDR2 from the germline V gene are LGHDT and YNNKEL (reference sequence). Deletions cut 3 bases from V and 12 bases from J, with 15 bases between. The CDR3 consists of 14 residues. CDR3 coding DNA: TGTGCCAGCAGCCAGGGTTCGATCAGGGAACCCCTCCACTTT. Translating it yields CASSQGSIREPLHF.

The V and J genes are TRBV7-9 and TRBJ2-7; D call uncertain. The CDR3 is made up of 13 amino acids. The V and J ends lost 5 bases and 5 bases respectively, with 13 bases between them. Looked up from germline, CDR1 is SEHNR and CDR2 is FQNEAQ (reference sequence). DNA of the CDR3: TGTGCCAGCAGCCCTGTCGCAGGCCACGAGCAGTACTTC. It encodes CASSPVAGHEQYF.

The chain is built from TRBV10-1 and TRBJ1-1; unclear D gene. The CDR3 length is 13 residues. V lost 3 bases to trimming and J lost 3 bases, with 8 bases between them. CDR1 is WNHNN and CDR2 is SYGVQD in the germline V gene (reference sequence). The CDR3 bases are TGCGCCAGCAGTGAACAACAACACACTGAAGCTTTCTTT. This translates into CASSEQQHTEAFF.

Note on this clone: A much larger clone differs from this one at a single base, so this may be a read error. Other DNA sequences in the same sample also yield this CDR3. This sequence joins TRBV9 and TRBJ2-7, with TRBD1 identical over 7 bases. This CDR3 region has 15 residues. Germline CDR1 and CDR2: SGDLS and YYNGEE. CDR3 nucleotides: TGTGCCAGTAGCGTAGAAGGGGGCGGTATATACGAGCAGTACTTC. Translated: CASSVEGGGIYEQYF.

The chain combines TRBV30 with TRBJ2-1; D possibly corresponds to TRBD2 (6 bases). CDR3 length equals 16 residues. V lost 4 bases and J 8 bases, leaving 24 bases between the germline ends. Germline V gene lookup returns CDR1 GTSNPN and CDR2 SVGIG (reference sequence). The CDR3 sequence: CAWTPPGTGPSYEQFF. CDR3 coding DNA: TGTGCCTGGACCCCGCCAGGGACTGGCCCCTCCTATGAGCAGTTCTTC.

This sequence joins TRBV11-2 and TRBJ2-5, with 8 bases fitting TRBD1. Germline CDR1 and CDR2: SGHAT and FQNNGV. V was pared by 5 bases and J by 2 bases, with 7 bases of the junction left unmatched. This CDR3 has 15 residues. This CDR3 is CASSPRTGTQETQYF. CDR3 nucleotides: TGTGCCAGCAGCCCGAGGACAGGGACGCAAGAGACCCAGTACTTC.

Only a few counts were recorded for this clone. The rearrangement uses TRBV7-9 and TRBJ2-1; a weak D match, TRBD2 (6 bases). This CDR3 has 14 residues. V dropped 6 bases and J dropped 1 base, with 10 bases sitting between them. Germline CDR1 is SEHNR and CDR2 is FQNEAQ (reference sequence). CDR3 nucleotides: TGTGCCAGCAGTCCGGGGGAATCCTACAATGAGCAGTTCTTC. It yields the protein CASSPGESYNEQFF.